The 20 T cell receptor beta chains listed next were all sequenced from one sample in a study of CD8+CD57+ T cells in acquired aplastic anemia. TCR beta VDJ and CDR3 were profiled, and genomic DNA was the template. TCRdb reprocessed the reads with MiXCR, giving one entry per CDR3 protein. The data contain about 160,000 distinct CDR3 sequences, 45% to 55% of them singletons. Individuals selected for sequencing had exhibited CD8+CD57+ cell expansion on flow cytometry. The sequenced sample consisted of sorted CD4+, CD8+, or CD8+CD57+ T cells (not recorded which) from PBMCs. The receptors originated from a human donor with aplastic anemia.

The rearrangement uses TRBV19 and TRBJ2-6, with unresolved D. The germline CDR1 and CDR2 sequences are LNHDA and SQIVND (reference sequence). The CDR3 runs 13 residues. Trimming removed 9 bases from V and 0 bases from J, with 6 bases in between. The CDR3: CASHNSGANVLTF. The CDR3 DNA sequence: TGTGCCAGCCACAACTCTGGGGCCAACGTCCTGACTTTC.

This clonotype was observed a handful of times. The J gene is TRBJ2-2, the V gene TRBV3-1; either TRBD1 or TRBD2 may fit D (5 bases each). Germline V lookup: CDR1 LGHDT, CDR2 YNNKEL (reference sequence). This CDR3 comprises 14 residues. Deletions cut 3 bases from V and 8 bases from J, with 13 bases between. In nucleotides, the CDR3 is TGTGCCAGCAGCCACCCCTCCGAGGGGGGGGAGCTGTTTTTT. Its protein is CASSHPSEGGELFF.

This clonotype has a count of ten or more. The chain carries TRBV4-1 and TRBJ2-3; TRBD2 agrees at 10 bases. After removal of 5 bases from V and 6 bases from J, the junction contained 8 bases not matched to a gene. The V gene's germline CDR1 is MGHRA and CDR2 YSYEKL. The CDR3 has 15 amino acids. In DNA, the CDR3 is TGCGCCAGCAGCGTCAGCGGGGGGGGGATGGATACGCAGTATTTT. Its translation: CASSVSGGGMDTQYF.

The rearrangement uses TRBV15 and TRBJ1-4; maybe TRBD1 (6 bases). CDR3 length equals 12 residues. Germline CDR1 reads LNHNV; CDR2 reads YYDKDF (reference sequence). V was trimmed by 3 bases and J by 10 bases, leaving 9 bases between them. CDR3 in amino acids: CATSRGGGKLFF. The CDR3 bases are TGTGCCACCAGCAGGGGAGGGGGAAAACTGTTTTTT.

The genes are TRBV6-1 and TRBJ2-5; D is possibly TRBD2 (5 bases). V was clipped by 7 bases and J by 3 bases, with 15 bases between them. The germline CDR1 and CDR2 sequences are MNHNS and SASEGT. This CDR3 region has 14 residues. CDR3 region: CASTVGSEEETQYF. The CDR3 coding sequence is TGTGCCAGCACCGTCGGTAGCGAGGAAGAGACCCAGTACTTC.

There are a few counts of this clonotype. V usage is TRBV27 and J usage is TRBJ2-7; 9 nucleotides match TRBD2. The CDR3 covers 15 residues. CDR1 and CDR2 from the germline V gene are MNHEY and SMNVEV (reference sequence). V lost 5 bases, J lost 0 bases, and 5 bases stayed unmatched. This CDR3 is CASSPLSGSSYEQYF. The CDR3, as DNA: TGTGCCAGCAGTCCTCTTAGCGGGAGCTCCTACGAGCAGTACTTC.

This chain joins TRBV7-1 and TRBJ2-3, with a tentative D call TRBD2 (6 bases). TRBV7-1 is an open reading frame whose function is uncertain. The CDR3 consists of 19 residues. V lost 1 base to trimming and J lost 2 bases, with 22 bases between them. The CDR3 DNA reads TGTGCCAGCAGCTCAGGACCGAGGACTATAGGCGAACTCACAGATACGCAGTATTTT. Translated, it gives CASSSGPRTIGELTDTQYF.

Here the CDR3 DNA reads TGTGCCAGCAGCCAAGATCGCGCGGGAGCGCTATACAATGAGCAGTTCTTC. This encodes CASSQDRAGALYNEQFF. This chain joins TRBV3-1 and TRBJ2-1; TRBD2 aligns across 7 bases. Per the germline V gene, CDR1 is LGHDT and CDR2 is YNNKEL (reference sequence). V shed 0 bases, J shed 4 bases, and the junction held 9 bases outside the gene matches. The length of the CDR3 is 17 residues.

The chain has TRBV4-1 and TRBJ1-1; 9 bases match TRBD1. The J segment lost 2 bases and the V segment lost 5 bases, leaving 3 bases of the junction unmatched. CDR1 is MGHRA and CDR2 is YSYEKL in the germline V gene. This CDR3 spans 14 amino acids. CDR3 DNA sequence: TGCGCCAGCAGCTGGGGACAGGGAAACACTGAAGCTTTCTTT. Its protein product is CASSWGQGNTEAFF.

The chain is built from TRBV2 and TRBJ2-7; 8 nucleotides agree with TRBD1. Germline CDR1 SNHLY, CDR2 FYNNEI. The V gene end was trimmed by 7 bases and the J gene end by 2 bases; junction bases not matched to a gene: 7. The CDR3 loop spans 14 amino acids. The CDR3 spells CASIPGTGPYEQYF. CDR3 coding DNA: TGTGCCAGCATCCCCGGGACAGGACCCTACGAGCAGTACTTC.

The sample holds many counts of this clonotype. The chain carries TRBV5-5 and TRBJ2-7; D remains unclear. Trimming took 4 bases from V and 5 from J, leaving 16 bases between them. Germline CDR1 SGHKS, CDR2 YYEKEE (reference sequence). The CDR3 has 14 amino acids. The CDR3 loop is CASSPGWGKDEQYF. CDR3 bases: TGTGCCAGCAGCCCGGGCTGGGGTAAGGACGAGCAGTACTTC.

The chain employs TRBV25-1 and TRBJ1-4; 8 bases agree with TRBD1. CDR3 length equals 18 residues. Germline V gene lookup returns CDR1 MGHDK and CDR2 SYGVNS. V lost 1 base, J lost 1 base, and 8 bases stayed unmatched. DNA for the CDR3: TGTGCCAGCAGTGAATTCCCCGGACAGGGTAGAACTAATGAAAAACTGTTTTTT. Translation: CASSEFPGQGRTNEKLFF.

This clonotype was counted ten times or more. The gene calls are TRBV9 and TRBJ1-2; D is unresolved. CDR3 length: 12 residues. V lost 3 bases and J lost 8, with 11 bases in between. In germline, CDR1 is SGDLS, CDR2 YYNGEE. The chain's CDR3 is CASSAGGRGYTF. CDR3 DNA: TGTGCCAGCAGCGCCGGCGGGCGGGGCTACACCTTC.

This chain uses TRBV7-3 with TRBJ1-1, with D possibly TRBD1 on 6 matching bases. V lost 7 bases and J 4 bases, leaving 16 bases between the germline ends. The CDR3 consists of 14 residues. Germline V gene sequence: CDR1 SGHTA, CDR2 FQGTGA. CDR3 protein: CASIIQGGLTEAFF. Written as DNA, the CDR3 is TGTGCCAGCATCATACAGGGTGGGCTCACTGAAGCTTTCTTT.

At least ten counts were recorded for this clonotype. This chain connects TRBV5-4 to TRBJ2-7, with D perhaps matching TRBD2 (5 bases). Trimming shortened V by 4 bases and J by 6 bases, and 14 bases separated the two germline ends. The CDR3 has 13 residues. Germline loops: CDR1 SGHNT, CDR2 YYREEE (reference sequence). This CDR3 reads CASSPGRGFEQYF. Here the CDR3 DNA reads TGTGCCAGCAGCCCTGGTCGGGGATTCGAGCAGTACTTC.

The rearrangement links TRBV7-3 to TRBJ2-7; D remains ambiguous. V gave up 4 bases and J gave up 1 base, with 11 bases separating them. There are 14 residues in the CDR3. Germline CDR1 reads SGHTA; CDR2 reads FQGTGA. The CDR3: CASSSAPGSYEQYF. The CDR3, as DNA: TGTGCCAGCAGCTCCGCGCCCGGTTCCTACGAGCAGTACTTC.

This chain joins TRBV25-1 and TRBJ2-7, with D possibly being TRBD1 (6 bases). This CDR3 comprises 15 residues. The V gene lost 3 bases and the J gene lost 6 bases, with 18 bases spanning the gap. Germline loops: CDR1 MGHDK, CDR2 SYGVNS. The CDR3 DNA reads TGTGCCAGCAGTGATTCGGCAGGGGAAATCGGCGAGCAGTACTTC. Translating gives CASSDSAGEIGEQYF.

This clonotype was picked up many times. This chain joins TRBV9 and TRBJ1-2, with D tentatively TRBD1 (5 bases). Germline CDR1 SGDLS, CDR2 YYNGEE. Deletions cut 0 bases from V and 8 bases from J, with 20 bases between. This CDR3 contains 16 residues. CDR3 sequence (DNA): TGTGCCAGCAGCGTAGAGGCAGGGAAAGGGCTTGGGGGCTACACCTTC. Translation gives CASSVEAGKGLGGYTF.

This clonotype appeared many times. The chain joins TRBV27 to TRBJ1-1; 9 nucleotides align to TRBD1. Per the germline V gene, CDR1 is MNHEY and CDR2 is SMNVEV (reference sequence). The V segment lost 7 bases and the J segment 1 base; nucleotides outside the gene matches: 1. CDR3 length: 13 residues. The CDR3 sequence is CASTGQGNTEAFF. CDR3 DNA sequence: TGTGCCAGCACGGGACAGGGGAACACTGAAGCTTTCTTT.

In the case of this clonotype: This may come from a read error, since a much larger clone is one base off. The chain uses TRBV11-2 and TRBJ1-1; possibly TRBD1 for D (5 bases). CDR3 length: 16 residues. Trimming took off 1 base at V and 3 bases at J, with 15 bases between the two ends. Germline lookup yields CDR1 SGHAT and CDR2 FQNNGV. The CDR3 spells CASSLVPPRAYTEAFF. CDR3 in DNA: TGTGCCAGCAGCTTAGTTCCGCCCAGGGCGTACACTGAAGCTTTCTTT.